Shown below are 28 T cell receptor beta chains from a single sample sequenced in a study of blood T cell repertoires in COVID-19. Profiled with immunoSEQ multiplex PCR; TCRdb holds only in-frame clones, not every one. The sample lists 300,000 to 450,000 clones, around 87% occurring once. Sequencing was carried out using PBMCs or T cells enriched from blood (not recorded which). Receptors originate from a man aged 25-40 years who had recovered from COVID-19.

This sequence joins TRBV25-1 and TRBJ1-4; TRBD1 matches 7 bases. The V and J ends lost 6 bases and 7 bases, in that order; junction bases with no gene match: 8. The germline gives CDR1 MGHDK, CDR2 SYGVNS. This CDR3 is built from 14 residues. Here the CDR3 DNA reads TGTGCCAGCAGGGAGACAGGGCAGCGTGAAAAACTGTTTTTT. Its translation is CASRETGQREKLFF. Full variable domain (rest looked up from reference TRBV25-1 and TRBJ1-4): EADIYQTPRYLVIGTGKKITLECSQTMGHDKMYWYQQDPGMELHLIHYSYGVNSTEKGDLSSESTVSRIRTEHFPLTLESARPSHTSQYLCASRETGQREKLFFGSGTQLSVL.

This clone appeared a single time. The chain has TRBV10-2 and TRBJ1-1, with D unclear. The germline V gene has CDR1 WSHSY and CDR2 SAAADI. V was pared by 6 bases and J by 4 bases, with 12 bases between. The CDR3 is 13 residues long. CDR3 nucleotides: TGCGCCAGCAGCTACAGTTTGGGCACTGAAGCTTTCTTT. Protein product: CASSYSLGTEAFF.

This chain connects TRBV6-5 to TRBJ1-2; 9 bases map to TRBD1. This CDR3 spans 15 amino acids. The germline V gene has CDR1 MNHEY and CDR2 SVGAGI. The ends lost 6 bases at V and 3 bases at J; junction bases unmatched: 8. CDR3 sequence: CASRSPGQGDYGYTF. CDR3 bases: TGTGCCAGCAGATCTCCGGGACAGGGTGACTATGGCTACACCTTC.

In nucleotides, the CDR3 is TGCAGTGCTAGTCCCAGCGGGGGCAATCAGCCCCAGCATTTT. Amino acid sequence: CSASPSGGNQPQHF. The rearrangement joins TRBV20-1 to TRBJ1-5; D is uncertain. The germline CDR1 and CDR2 sequences are DFQATT and SNEGSKA (reference sequence). The V end was cut by 3 bases, the J end by 2 bases, with 11 bases between. The CDR3 length is 14 residues.

This chain uses TRBV11-3 with TRBJ2-1; TRBD1 might be the D (6 bases). CDR3 length equals 14 residues. Looked up from germline, CDR1 is SGHNT and CDR2 is YENEEA. V was pared by 1 base and J by 9 bases, with 13 bases between. This chain's CDR3 is CASSLGQAWSEQFF. The CDR3 DNA sequence: TGTGCCAGCAGCTTAGGACAGGCATGGAGTGAGCAGTTCTTC.

This chain connects TRBV12-3 or TRBV12-4 to TRBJ1-3, with D perhaps matching TRBD1 (5 bases). The CDR3 has 12 residues. V dropped 6 bases and J dropped 7 bases, with 10 bases sitting between them. The DNA for the CDR3 is TGTGCCAGCAGACCGGGGGGGAACACCATATATTTT. It codes for CASRPGGNTIYF.

The genes are TRBV7-2 and TRBJ1-1, with TRBD1 matching over 8 bases. With 5 bases clipped from V and 2 bases from J, the junction kept 10 bases outside the gene matches. This CDR3 contains 16 residues. In germline, CDR1 is SGHTA, CDR2 FQGNSA. CDR3 coding DNA: TGTGCCAGCAGCCTCCGGACAGGGAACATTAACACTGAAGCTTTCTTT. Its translation: CASSLRTGNINTEAFF.

Only a few counts were recorded for this clone. The rearrangement links TRBV2 to TRBJ2-5, with 7 positions matching TRBD2. The CDR3 contains 15 residues. The germline CDR1 and CDR2 sequences are SNHLY and FYNNEI. V gave up 8 bases and J gave up 5 bases; unmatched junction bases: 14. CDR3 DNA: TGTGCCAGCTCCGCCCAGGGACTAAGGTCTGAGACCCAGTACTTC. Amino acids: CASSAQGLRSETQYF.

This chain links TRBV6-2 or TRBV6-3 with TRBJ1-3; D possibly corresponds to TRBD1 (6 bases). Trimming removed 6 bases at V and 0 bases at J, with 9 bases between. This CDR3 is 14 amino acids long. Per the germline V gene, CDR1 is MNHEY and CDR2 is SVGEGT. The CDR3 loop is CASSRTASGNTIYF. The CDR3 region has the DNA TGTGCCAGCAGCCGGACAGCCTCTGGAAACACCATATATTTT.

V gene TRBV19 combines with J gene TRBJ1-2, with a possible D match to TRBD1 (5 bases). Trimming left V 3 bases short and J 5 bases short, with 16 bases between. CDR3 length: 15 residues. The germline CDR1 and CDR2 sequences are LNHDA and SQIVND (reference sequence). CDR3 sequence reads: CASSIAGTGGYGYTF. Here the CDR3 DNA reads TGTGCCAGTAGTATTGCCGGAACAGGTGGTTATGGCTACACCTTC.

The V gene is TRBV5-1, the J gene TRBJ2-3; 7 bases are a match to TRBD1. The CDR3 length is 14 residues. CDR1 and CDR2 (germline): SGHRS, YFSETQ. The ends lost 0 bases at V and 2 bases at J; junction bases unmatched: 0. CDR3 coding DNA: TGCGCCAGCAGCTTGGAGGGGGCCACAGATACGCAGTATTTT. It codes for CASSLEGATDTQYF. The whole variable domain, remainder taken from reference TRBV5-1 and TRBJ2-3, is KAGVTQTPRYLIKTRGQQVTLSCSPISGHRSVSWYQQTPGQGLQFLFEYFSETQRNKGNFPGRFSGRQFSNSRSEMNVSTLELGDSALYLCASSLEGATDTQYFGPGTRLTVL.

This chain joins TRBV5-1 and TRBJ1-2; possibly TRBD1 for D (6 bases). This CDR3 comprises 15 residues. Between the trimmed V and J ends, which lost 7 bases and 12 bases, there was a span of 28 bases. The germline V gene has CDR1 SGHRS and CDR2 YFSETQ. CDR3 protein: CASRIGYLQGPWDTF. In DNA form, the CDR3 reads TGCGCCAGCCGCATTGGGTATTTACAGGGACCCTGGGACACCTTC.

The gene calls are TRBV25-1 and TRBJ2-7; possible D gene TRBD1, 5 bases. Per germline, CDR1 MGHDK and CDR2 SYGVNS. This CDR3 is built from 15 residues. V was clipped by 3 bases and J by 0 bases, with 12 bases between them. DNA for the CDR3: TGTGCCAGCAGTGATGGGGCCCGGACCTCCTACGAGCAGTACTTC. Translating it yields CASSDGARTSYEQYF.

This chain connects TRBV10-3 to TRBJ1-1; D call uncertain. Germline V gene lookup returns CDR1 ENHRY and CDR2 SYGVKD. There are 17 residues in the CDR3. Trimming pared 2 bases from V and 4 bases from J, leaving 20 bases between. CDR3 nucleotides: TGTGCCATCAGTGAGACGACCCCTCAGGAAATGGGCACTGAAGCTTTCTTT. Amino acids: CAISETTPQEMGTEAFF.

V is TRBV6-6 and J is TRBJ1-2, with D possibly TRBD1 on 5 matching bases. Germline CDR1 is MNHNY and CDR2 is SVGAGI (reference sequence). Trimming cost V 0 bases and J 1 base, with 9 bases left between them. The CDR3 sequence is 15 residues long. The CDR3 reads CASSYSTQGNYGYTF. The CDR3 DNA sequence: TGTGCCAGCAGTTACTCGACCCAGGGTAACTATGGCTACACCTTC.

This sequence joins TRBV9 and TRBJ2-1; D not resolved. This CDR3 has 13 residues. The V and J ends lost 1 base and 4 bases respectively, with 6 bases between them. Germline V lookup: CDR1 SGDLS, CDR2 YYNGEE. The CDR3 loop is CASSVSVYNEQFF. CDR3 sequence (DNA): TGTGCCAGCAGCGTATCAGTATACAATGAGCAGTTCTTC.

The V and J genes are TRBV27 and TRBJ2-7, with D possibly TRBD1 on 5 matching bases. Looked up from germline, CDR1 is MNHEY and CDR2 is SMNVEV (reference sequence). CDR3 length: 12 residues. Between the trimmed V and J ends, which lost 6 bases and 0 bases, there was a span of 6 bases. CDR3 bases: TGTGCCAGCAGGGACAACTCCTACGAGCAGTACTTC. This sequence encodes CASRDNSYEQYF.

The chain carries TRBV5-5 and TRBJ1-5; TRBD1 is a possible D gene (6 bases). V was clipped by 7 bases and J by 3 bases, with 11 bases between them. This CDR3 has 13 amino acids. Germline V CDR1 and CDR2: SGHKS, YYEKEE (reference sequence). The CDR3: CASRQGYNQPQHF. The CDR3 region has the DNA TGTGCCAGCCGGCAGGGGTACAATCAGCCCCAGCATTTT.

The rearrangement uses TRBV9 and TRBJ2-1; 8 nucleotides line up with TRBD2. Germline loops: CDR1 SGDLS, CDR2 YYNGEE. V dropped 6 bases and J dropped 5; count of bases not matched to a gene: 7. The CDR3 runs to 14 residues. The CDR3 nucleotides are TGTGCCAGCACGGGGGGGGTCCCCAACAATGAGCAGTTCTTC. Translation: CASTGGVPNNEQFF.

The chain couples TRBV2 to TRBJ1-6; D remains ambiguous. With 4 bases removed from V and 7 bases from J, the gap between germline ends came to 8 bases. Germline V gene data show CDR1 as SNHLY and CDR2 as FYNNEI. The CDR3 has 13 residues. The CDR3 DNA is TGTGCCAGCAGTGGGCAGATCAATTCACCCCTCCACTTT. Protein sequence: CASSGQINSPLHF.

This chain joins TRBV5-6 and TRBJ2-1; 8 positions match TRBD1. V trimming: 4 bases; J trimming: 5 bases; junction bases outside the gene matches: 8. CDR1 and CDR2 from the germline V gene are SGHDT and YYEEEE. CDR3 length: 15 amino acids. The DNA of the CDR3 is TGTGCCAGCAGCCAGCTGGGGACAGGAGACAATGAGCAGTTCTTC. It codes for CASSQLGTGDNEQFF.

The CDR3 nucleotides are TGTGCCAGCAGTTACCGGGGCTACGAGCAGTACTTC. This codes for CASSYRGYEQYF. J is TRBJ2-7 and V is TRBV6-5, with D possibly TRBD2 on 5 matching bases. CDR1 and CDR2 (germline): MNHEY, SVGAGI. The CDR3 contains 12 residues. V was pared by 2 bases and J by 3 bases, with 5 bases between.

CDR3 coding DNA: TGTGCCAGCAGCACTTCTAGCGGGTCCTACGAGCAGTACTTC. Its translation is CASSTSSGSYEQYF. J is TRBJ2-7 and V is TRBV5-4, with 8 bases that match TRBD2. The germline V gene has CDR1 SGHNT and CDR2 YYREEE (reference sequence). After removal of 4 bases from V and 1 base from J, the junction contained 4 bases not matched to a gene. This CDR3 is 14 amino acids long.

The chain joins TRBV7-2 to TRBJ1-5, with 9 positions matching TRBD1. Germline values: CDR1 SGHTA, CDR2 FQGNSA. The CDR3 is 15 residues long. V shed 3 bases, J shed 2 bases, and the junction held 2 bases outside the gene matches. CDR3 coding DNA: TGTGCCAGCAGCTTTAGACAGGGGGGCAATCAGCCCCAGCATTTT. This translates into CASSFRQGGNQPQHF.

This clone was counted once. The chain uses TRBV11-2 and TRBJ2-2; a weak D match, TRBD1 (6 bases). This CDR3 contains 14 residues. The germline V gene has CDR1 SGHAT and CDR2 FQNNGV. With 3 bases removed from V and 6 bases from J, the gap between germline ends came to 11 bases. CDR3 residues: CASSLWGPPGELFF. CDR3 nucleotides: TGTGCCAGCAGCTTGTGGGGGCCCCCCGGGGAGCTGTTTTTT. Using reference TRBV11-2 and TRBJ2-2 for the parts outside the CDR3, the full variable domain is EAGVAQSPRYKIIEKRQSVAFWCNPISGHATLYWYQQILGQGPKLLIQFQNNGVVDDSQLPKDRFSAERLKGVDSTLKIQPAKLEDSAVYLCASSLWGPPGELFFGEGSRLTVL.

The chain carries TRBV6-1 and TRBJ2-7, with TRBD2 matching 7 bases. From germline, CDR1 is MNHNS and CDR2 SASEGT. The CDR3 runs 14 residues. The junction had 8 bases not matched to a gene; V was cut back by 0 bases and J by 9 bases. CDR3 DNA sequence: TGTGCCAGCAGTGAAGCAAGCGGGGCCAACGTGCAGTACTTC. It specifies CASSEASGANVQYF.

V and J are TRBV5-1 and TRBJ2-5; 9 nucleotides match TRBD1. The germline V gene encodes CDR1 SGHRS and CDR2 YFSETQ. With 2 bases clipped from V and 5 bases from J, the junction kept 7 bases outside the gene matches. The length of the CDR3 is 15 residues. The CDR3: CASSFRTGDLETQYF. The CDR3 region has the DNA TGCGCCAGCAGCTTTAGGACAGGGGACCTGGAGACCCAGTACTTC.

The rearrangement links TRBV2 to TRBJ1-4; no firm D call. In germline, CDR1 is SNHLY, CDR2 FYNNEI. Trimming took off 8 bases at V and 5 bases at J, with 12 bases between the two ends. This CDR3 has 13 residues. CDR3 amino acids: CASRRAQNEKLFF. The CDR3 DNA is TGTGCCAGCCGGAGGGCTCAAAATGAAAAACTGTTTTTT.